These 14 T cell receptor beta chains were sequenced from one sample in a study of T cells of healthy individuals. Each CDR3 protein is one row after TCRdb ran MiXCR on the 5' RACE reads. In the table there are tens of thousands of distinct CDR3 sequences, roughly 14% of which are singletons. These receptors were taken from a human donor in good health.

This clonotype was detected ten times or more. The V call is TRBV24-1, the J call TRBJ2-5; D is unclear. The germline CDR1 and CDR2 sequences are KGHDR and SFDVKD. V lost 6 bases and J lost 5, with 15 bases in between. The CDR3 contains 14 residues. CDR3 amino acids: CATSSRVFGETQYF. CDR3 DNA: TGTGCCACCAGTAGCCGGGTTTTTGGGGAGACCCAGTACTTC.

The rearrangement joins TRBV5-4 to TRBJ2-5; unclear D gene. This CDR3 spans 12 amino acids. Trimming removed 1 base from V and 7 bases from J, with 8 bases in between. The germline V gene has CDR1 SGHNT and CDR2 YYREEE (reference sequence). As DNA, the CDR3 is TGTGCCAGCAGCTTGAGGGTAGGGACCCAGTACTTC. The encoded protein is CASSLRVGTQYF. Based on the CDR3 plus reference TRBV5-4 and TRBJ2-5, the full variable domain is ETGVTQSPTHLIKTRGQQVTLRCSSQSGHNTVSWYQQALGQGPQFIFQYYREEENGRGNFPPRFSGLQFPNYSSELNVNALELDDSALYLCASSLRVGTQYFGPGTRLLVL.

The V gene is TRBV12-3 or TRBV12-4, the J gene TRBJ1-1; no definite D call. Trimming took 7 bases from V and 5 from J, leaving 11 bases between them. This CDR3 comprises 12 residues. For the CDR3, the DNA is TGTGCCAGCATCCTGGATGGGACTGAAGCTTTCTTT. It translates to CASILDGTEAFF.

This clonotype was detected many times. The V gene is TRBV20-1, the J gene TRBJ2-7; D gene unclear. CDR3 length: 13 residues. V was pared by 0 bases and J by 0 bases, with 6 bases between. The germline V gene has CDR1 DFQATT and CDR2 SNEGSKA (reference sequence). The CDR3, as DNA: TGCAGTGCTAGAGACGGCAGCTCCTACGAGCAGTACTTC. It translates to CSARDGSSYEQYF.

The chain joins TRBV25-1 to TRBJ2-3; 7 nucleotides align to TRBD2. The CDR3 totals 17 residues. V gave up 0 bases and J gave up 1 base; unmatched junction bases: 7. Per germline, CDR1 MGHDK and CDR2 SYGVNS. The CDR3 here is CASSEYGSGLGTDTQYF. CDR3 DNA: TGTGCCAGCAGTGAATACGGTAGCGGGTTAGGCACAGATACGCAGTATTTT. The variable domain in full, with the rest retrieved from reference TRBV25-1 and TRBJ2-3, is EADIYQTPRYLVIGTGKKITLECSQTMGHDKMYWYQQDPGMELHLIHYSYGVNSTEKGDLSSESTVSRIRTEHFPLTLESARPSHTSQYLCASSEYGSGLGTDTQYFGPGTRLTVL.

CDR3 residues: CASSTNQGNQPQHF. The CDR3 DNA is TGTGCCAGCAGCACAAACCAGGGTAATCAGCCCCAGCATTTT. The genes are TRBV27 and TRBJ1-5, with D possibly matching TRBD1 (5 bases). Germline CDR1 MNHEY, CDR2 SMNVEV (reference sequence). This CDR3 is 14 amino acids long. Trimming removed 6 bases from V and 4 bases from J, with 13 bases in between.

This clonotype showed up just a few times. The chain recombines TRBV7-8 with TRBJ1-1; no reliable D call. CDR1 is SGHVS and CDR2 is FQNEAQ in the germline V gene. CDR3 length equals 13 residues. V lost 0 bases to trimming and J lost 5 bases, with 7 bases between them. The CDR3 coding sequence is TGTGCCAGCAGCTTAGCGGCTGGTACTGAAGCTTTCTTT. The encoded protein is CASSLAAGTEAFF. The whole variable domain, remainder taken from reference TRBV7-8 and TRBJ1-1, is GAGVSQSPRYKVAKRGQDVALRCDPISGHVSLFWYQQALGQGPEFLTYFQNEAQLDKSGLPSDRFFAERPEGSVSTLKIQRTQQEDSAVYLCASSLAAGTEAFFGQGTRLTVV.

This clonotype occurred a few times. The gene calls are TRBV2 and TRBJ2-1, with 11 nucleotides matching TRBD1. From germline, CDR1 is SNHLY and CDR2 FYNNEI. Trimming removed 6 bases from V and 8 bases from J; junction bases left unmatched: 6. The CDR3 is 14 amino acids. The CDR3 spells CASSRDRGYDEQFF. In nucleotides, the CDR3 is TGTGCCAGCAGCCGGGACAGGGGGTACGATGAGCAGTTCTTC.

This clonotype was counted at least ten times. CDR3: CASSRLQGYSNQPQHF. In nucleotides, the CDR3 is TGTGCCAGTAGTCGGCTACAGGGTTATAGCAATCAGCCCCAGCATTTT. The chain combines TRBV19 with TRBJ1-5; maybe TRBD1 (6 bases). V lost 5 bases, J lost 0 bases, and 14 bases lay in between. Germline V lookup: CDR1 LNHDA, CDR2 SQIVND (reference sequence). The CDR3 totals 16 residues. The full variable domain, with the rest looked up from reference TRBV19 and TRBJ1-5, is DGGITQSPKYLFRKEGQNVTLSCEQNLNHDAMYWYRQDPGQGLRLIYYSQIVNDFQKGDIAEGYSVSREKKESFPLTVTSAQKNPTAFYLCASSRLQGYSNQPQHFGDGTRLSIL.

The rearrangement uses TRBV14 and TRBJ1-2; TRBD1 is a possible D gene (5 bases). The V end lost 3 bases, the J end lost 3 bases, and 17 bases lay between the germline ends. The length of the CDR3 is 16 residues. Germline CDR1 SGHDN, CDR2 FVKESK. The CDR3 region has the DNA TGTGCCAGCAGCCAGGAGGGACGCCGGGACCACTATGGCTACACCTTC. Residues: CASSQEGRRDHYGYTF.

This chain uses TRBV3-1 with TRBJ1-1; 8 bases match TRBD1. CDR1 is LGHDT, CDR2 YNNKEL, per germline (reference sequence). The trim removed 4 bases at V and 8 bases at J, leaving 9 bases unmatched. This CDR3 has 14 residues. This CDR3 reads CASSLDRGATEAFF. The CDR3 DNA follows: TGTGCCAGCAGCCTCGACAGGGGTGCCACAGAAGCTTTCTTT.

This chain links TRBV7-2 with TRBJ2-1, with D unclear. The V and J ends lost 4 bases and 0 bases respectively, with 13 bases between them. Germline values: CDR1 SGHTA, CDR2 FQGNSA. This CDR3 is built from 16 residues. The CDR3 DNA reads TGTGCCAGCAGCTCCGCTCGACTGAGCTCCTACAATGAGCAGTTCTTC. As protein: CASSSARLSSYNEQFF.

The chain recombines TRBV3-1 with TRBJ2-2, with D perhaps matching TRBD1 (5 bases). CDR1 is LGHDT and CDR2 is YNNKEL in the germline V gene (reference sequence). V was clipped by 6 bases and J by 2 bases, with 10 bases between them. This CDR3 spans 14 amino acids. DNA for the CDR3: TGTGCCAGCAGACCCAGGGTAAACACCGGGGAGCTGTTTTTT. Residues: CASRPRVNTGELFF. The variable domain in full, completed from reference TRBV3-1 and TRBJ2-2, reads DTAVSQTPKYLVTQMGNDKSIKCEQNLGHDTMYWYKQDSKKFLKIMFSYNNKELIINETVPNRFSPKSPDKAHLNLHINSLELGDSAVYFCASRPRVNTGELFFGEGSRLTVL.

Details on this clonotype: This could be a read error, since a much larger clone is one nucleotide away. The genes are TRBV27 and TRBJ2-4, with D possibly being TRBD2 (6 bases). The CDR3 has 16 amino acids. V was cut by 9 bases and J by 0 bases, with 18 bases left in between. The germline gives CDR1 MNHEY, CDR2 SMNVEV (reference sequence). Here the CDR3 DNA reads TGTGCCAGAAGTATGGGGGGAGTTTTAGCCAAAAACATTCAGTACTTC. This sequence encodes CARSMGGVLAKNIQYF.